This T cell receptor beta chain was recorded in a study of OX40 agonist ivuxolimab in advanced cancers. As for the study more broadly: The costimulatory receptor OX40 (CD134) was targeted by ivuxolimab, a fully human IgG2 agonistic monoclonal antibody. Intravenous ivuxolimab was administered to patients every 2 weeks at six dose levels: 0.01, 0.1, 0.3, 1.5, 3 and 10 mg/kg. Among the approximately 50 dose-escalation patients, approximately 20 had hepatocellular carcinoma, approximately 15 melanoma, 9 renal cell carcinoma and 9 head and neck cancer. A male proportion of 82.7% and a mean age of 60 years, ranging from 23 to 79, were recorded for the dose-escalation cohort. Prior anti-PD-1, anti-PD-L1 or anti-CTLA-4 therapy was permitted, and checkpoint inhibitors had been received by 40% to 50% of dose-escalation patients. Partial responses occurred in three dose-escalation patients: two with cutaneous melanoma and one with hepatocellular carcinoma. The point of sequencing TCRbeta in the periphery was to test whether ivuxolimab changed TCR sequence diversity and drove clonal T-cell expansion. The paper describes the monotherapy dose-escalation part (N ≈ 51 patients) of the phase I trial of ivuxolimab.

Ends trimmed: V by 4 bases, J by 0 bases; bases unmatched to a gene: 24. In the germline V gene, CDR1 corresponds to MGHRA and CDR2 to YSYEKL. From the cysteine through the phenylalanine, the CDR3 covers 21 amino acids. Of all the DNA, just the CDR3 is kept, 63 bases in frame from base 1. Patients with a history of autoimmune disease or receiving systemic immunosuppression were excluded from the trial. Peripheral blood for TCR sequencing was collected from all dose cohorts at baseline, on cycle 4 day 1, and on cycle 7 day 1. Samples came from an open-label, multicenter, first-in-human phase I dose-escalation trial of ivuxolimab. Adults with locally advanced or metastatic head and neck squamous cell, hepatocellular, melanoma or renal cell carcinoma were enrolled in the trial. CD4+ and CD8+ T cells were sorted separately from peripheral blood before TCR sequencing. In regard to this clone: There is no known antigen for this receptor. Base-call qualities are not available, and no considerably larger clone is one nucleotide away.

On the study overall, not on this receptor specifically: The antigen specificity of the peripheral T cells that underwent clonal expansion was not determined. In the 0.1-3.0 mg/kg groups, partial responders had among the lowest normalized peripheral clonal expansion, particularly in CD8+ T cells. Low levels of normalized T-cell clonal expansion were also seen in some patients who did not respond. Clonal expansion of both CD4+ and CD8+ blood T cells was observed from baseline to week 6 at doses 0.1 to 3.0 mg/kg. After ivuxolimab, expanded clones were on average more numerous among CD8+ T cells than among CD4+ T cells.

Genomic DNA was isolated from the sorted cells so that the TCRbeta CDR3 region could be sequenced. TCRbeta CDR3 regions were sequenced using the immunoSEQ Assay. This is the immuneACCESS table as TCRdb keeps it, with only in-frame sequences that have V and J called. A part of the clones is gone; compared with another copy, unresolved V genes explain less than half, and the rest is unexplained. For this sample the table gives around 60,000 clones, of which around 90% were detected only once. 20% to 25% of the sample comes from the top ten. The sample was CD4+ or CD8+ T cells sorted from blood, taken in a trial of the OX40 agonist ivuxolimab. The receptor was isolated from an adult with an advanced solid tumor such as melanoma, head and neck, liver or kidney cancer. The rearrangement combines TRBV4-1 with TRBJ2-7, and 7 junction bases match TRBD2. Here is the DNA: TGCGCCAGCAGCCGAGTGTTCGGCCTAGCGGCCGGGGAGGCTTTCTCCTACGAGCAGTACTTC. Its product reads: CASSRVFGLAAGEAFSYEQYF.